These T cell receptor beta chains were read from a single sample in a study of T cell responses to AZD1222 COVID-19 vaccine. Sequencing was performed with immunoSEQ multiplex PCR; in TCRdb, only in-frame clones are kept and a portion is missing. This table has about 94,000 clones, around 89% appearing once. The sequencing used peripheral blood, collected 28 days after the second AZD1222 dose. The receptor set was obtained from an adult who received the AZD1222 COVID-19 vaccine. Each CDR3 is given with its conserved first and last residue. Each record gives: clone size, V gene, D gene, CDR3 length, J gene, CDR3 protein, CDR3 DNA. D genes are given only for firm matches. Some rows mark clone size as missing; the rest say once, few, many or name a class of expanded clone.

>-|TRBV7-2|-|15|TRBJ1-3
CASSLSSGSGNTIYF
TGTGCCAGCAGCTTATCCTCCGGCTCTGGAAACACCATATATTTT
>few|TRBV7-8|-|17|TRBJ1-5
CASSLIPLGGYNQPQHF
TGTGCCAGCAGCTTAATCCCCCTGGGCGGCTACAATCAGCCCCAGCATTTT
>-|TRBV28|TRBD2|16|TRBJ2-7
CASKAVAGGTHYEQYF
TGTGCCAGCAAGGCGGTAGCGGGGGGGACCCACTACGAGCAGTACTTC
>-|TRBV27|-|11|TRBJ2-7
CASSHTGEQYF
TGTGCCAGCAGTCATACGGGGGAGCAGTACTTC
>-|TRBV9|TRBD1|16|TRBJ2-6
CASSLTGSSGANVLTF
TGTGCCAGCAGCTTGACAGGGAGCTCTGGGGCCAACGTCCTGACTTTC
>once|TRBV30|-|13|TRBJ1-5
CAWGRDSNQPQHF
TGTGCCTGGGGGCGAGATAGCAATCAGCCCCAGCATTTT
>-|TRBV27|-|15|TRBJ1-5
CASSLFYAKGPPQHF
TGTGCCAGCAGTTTATTTTATGCGAAGGGACCGCCCCAGCATTTT
>-|TRBV10-3|-|11|TRBJ1-2
CAIMAGFGYTF
TGTGCCATCATGGCAGGGTTCGGCTACACCTTC
>-|TRBV7-2|TRBD1|14|TRBJ1-6
CASTLPTGYSPLHF
TGTGCCAGCACCTTACCGACAGGGTACTCACCCCTCCACTTT
>-|TRBV29-1|-|12|TRBJ2-7
CSVGALGYEQYF
TGCAGCGTTGGTGCCCTTGGCTACGAGCAGTACTTC
>few|TRBV9|-|16|TRBJ2-7
CASSVGAGISPLEQYF
TGTGCCAGCAGCGTAGGGGCCGGTATAAGTCCCCTCGAGCAGTACTTC
>-|TRBV11-2|-|17|TRBJ2-6
CASSLTLLTSGANVLTF
TGTGCCAGCAGCTTAACCCTGCTCACCTCTGGGGCCAACGTCCTGACTTTC
>-|TRBV28|-|14|TRBJ1-1
CASTLSQGGTEAFF
TGTGCCAGCACCCTATCACAGGGAGGGACTGAAGCTTTCTTT
>-|TRBV4-2|-|15|TRBJ2-7
CASSQEGGLSYEQYF
TGTGCCAGCAGCCAAGAAGGGGGGCTATCCTACGAGCAGTACTTC
>-|TRBV27|TRBD1|14|TRBJ1-2
CASSPGTGAYGYTF
TGTGCCAGCAGTCCGGGGACAGGGGCTTATGGCTACACCTTC
>-|TRBV20-1|-|19|TRBJ1-5
CSASSSSGTLGYSNQPQHF
TGCAGTGCTAGTTCCAGCTCTGGGACACTGGGTTATAGCAATCAGCCCCAGCATTTT
>-|TRBV19|TRBD2|17|TRBJ2-7
CASSPSRSGSVSSEQYF
TGTGCCAGTAGTCCCTCGAGGAGCGGGAGTGTATCCTCCGAGCAGTACTTC
>-|TRBV19|-|14|TRBJ2-5
CASSIREWGETQYF
TGTGCCAGTAGTATAAGAGAGTGGGGAGAGACCCAGTACTTC
>-|TRBV6-1|TRBD2|14|TRBJ2-7
CATLGGRGLYEQYF
TGTGCCACCCTCGGCGGGAGGGGCCTCTACGAGCAGTACTTC
>-|TRBV29-1|-|11|TRBJ2-7
CSVEGSYEQYF
TGCAGCGTTGAGGGCAGCTACGAGCAGTACTTC
>-|TRBV27|-|16|TRBJ2-7
CASSFGGWTTPYEQYF
TGTGCCAGCAGTTTTGGGGGTTGGACTACCCCCTACGAGCAGTACTTC
>-|TRBV30|-|14|TRBJ1-3
CAWRTGGLGNTIYF
TGTGCCTGGAGAACCGGGGGGTTAGGAAACACCATATATTTT
>once|TRBV18|TRBD1|14|TRBJ1-6
CASWTGGTNSPLHF
TGTGCCAGCTGGACAGGGGGTACCAATTCACCCCTCCACTTT
>-|TRBV4-2|-|13|TRBJ1-1
CASSQDERTEAFF
TGTGCCAGCAGCCAAGATGAGAGGACTGAAGCTTTCTTT
>-|TRBV14|TRBD1|15|TRBJ1-6
CASSQDRRGNSPLHF
TGTGCCAGCAGCCAAGATCGCAGGGGGAATTCACCCCTCCACTTT
>-|TRBV21-1|-|16|TRBJ2-1
CASSKKGTGIPNEQFF
TGTGCCAGCAGCAAAAAAGGGACAGGGATCCCCAATGAGCAGTTCTTC
>-|TRBV18|-|12|TRBJ2-7
CAAGQGPYEQYF
TGTGCCGCGGGGCAGGGCCCCTACGAGCAGTACTTC
>-|TRBV5-1|-|16|TRBJ1-1
CASSLRTNSLNTEAFF
TGCGCCAGCAGCTTGAGGACGAACAGTTTGAACACTGAAGCTTTCTTT
>-|TRBV11-3|-|13|TRBJ1-1
CASSLAGNTEAFF
TGTGCCAGCAGCTTAGCTGGGAACACTGAAGCTTTCTTT
>once|TRBV5-1|TRBD2|15|TRBJ2-7
CASSATSGTPHEQYF
TGCGCCAGCAGCGCCACTAGCGGGACCCCCCACGAGCAGTACTTC
>-|TRBV11-2|TRBD1|16|TRBJ1-2
CASSRYGALQGGGYTF
TGTGCCAGCAGCCGCTACGGGGCATTACAGGGGGGAGGCTACACCTTC
>-|TRBV30|TRBD1|14|TRBJ1-2
CAWSGYRGATGYTF
TGTGCCTGGAGTGGGTACAGGGGGGCGACTGGCTACACCTTC
>-|TRBV7-9|TRBD1|15|TRBJ1-4
CASNPWGTDNEKLFF
TGTGCCAGCAACCCCTGGGGGACAGATAATGAAAAACTGTTTTTT
>-|TRBV7-2|-|15|TRBJ1-4
CASSSYGGEGEKLFF
TGTGCCAGCAGCTCCTATGGGGGCGAGGGGGAAAAACTGTTTTTT
>-|TRBV5-4|TRBD1|14|TRBJ1-2
CASSLNQGGYGYTF
TGTGCCAGCAGCTTGAATCAGGGGGGCTATGGCTACACCTTC
>-|TRBV11-3|TRBD1|13|TRBJ2-7
CASTDNDRAEQYF
TGTGCCAGCACCGATAACGACAGGGCCGAGCAGTACTTC
>-|TRBV5-4|TRBD1|15|TRBJ1-1
CASSLQLGQGAEAFF
TGTGCCAGCAGCTTGCAACTGGGACAGGGGGCTGAAGCTTTCTTT
>-|TRBV20-1|-|13|TRBJ2-7
CSASRGKDYEQYF
TGCAGTGCTAGTAGGGGAAAAGACTACGAGCAGTACTTC
>-|TRBV6-1|-|15|TRBJ2-7
CASSEVSESFSEQYF
TGTGCCAGCAGTGAAGTTTCAGAGAGTTTCTCCGAGCAGTACTTC
>few|TRBV9|-|16|TRBJ1-6
CASSGTRSSYNSPLHF
TGTGCCAGCAGCGGGACCCGTAGCTCCTATAATTCACCCCTCCACTTT
>-|TRBV10-1|TRBD2|14|TRBJ2-1
CASSPSGRVDEQFF
TGCGCCAGCAGTCCTAGCGGGAGAGTCGATGAGCAGTTCTTC
>-|TRBV28|-|12|TRBJ1-3
CASISSGNTIYF
TGTGCCAGCATAAGCTCTGGAAACACCATATATTTT
>-|TRBV19|-|17|TRBJ1-4
CASSIDDSGGGEGKLFF
TGTGCCAGTAGTATAGATGATAGTGGCGGGGGCGAAGGAAAACTGTTTTTT
>once|TRBV21-1|-|14|TRBJ1-2
CASSKREGYLGYTF
TGTGCCAGCAGCAAGAGGGAGGGGTATCTTGGCTACACCTTC
>-|TRBV6-5|TRBD2|14|TRBJ2-7
CASSYGLESHEQYF
TGTGCCAGCAGTTACGGACTAGAGTCCCACGAGCAGTACTTC
>-|TRBV6-5|-|16|TRBJ1-1
CASSYSTAVMDTEAFF
TGTGCCAGCAGTTACTCGACGGCAGTGATGGACACTGAAGCTTTCTTT
>once|TRBV11-3|-|14|TRBJ1-2
CASSWTGTEDGYTF
TGTGCCAGCAGCTGGACCGGGACGGAGGATGGCTACACCTTC
>-|TRBV7-2|-|14|TRBJ1-2
CASSQIRGNYGYTF
TGTGCCAGCAGTCAAATTAGGGGGAACTATGGCTACACCTTC
>-|TRBV6-6|TRBD1|14|TRBJ1-5
CASSQGGVSQPQHF
TGTGCCAGCAGTCAGGGGGGCGTGAGTCAGCCCCAGCATTTT